This TCR beta chain was obtained from a study of T-cell memory formation after mild COVID-19. Study as a whole: There were largely donor-specific TCR clusters.

In TCRdb, the 5' RACE reads were re-called with MiXCR into one record per CDR3 protein. This table holds around 200,000 distinct CDR3 sequences, 16% found once. This clonotype has more than one count but fewer than ten. What was sequenced was PBMCs or a T cell subset sorted from them (not recorded which). The sequence was obtained from an adult woman who had mild COVID-19 (a few samples of this study predate the infection). Cell type and time point are not known.

CDR3 sequence reads: CASSPSSNTEAFF. The CDR3 DNA is TGTGCCAGCTCACCTTCCTCGAACACTGAAGCTTTCTTT. V is TRBV18 and J is TRBJ1-1, with D unclear. Germline V gene data show CDR1 as KGHSH and CDR2 as LQKENI. This CDR3 comprises 13 residues. Trimming cost V 3 bases and J 1 base, with 6 bases left between them.